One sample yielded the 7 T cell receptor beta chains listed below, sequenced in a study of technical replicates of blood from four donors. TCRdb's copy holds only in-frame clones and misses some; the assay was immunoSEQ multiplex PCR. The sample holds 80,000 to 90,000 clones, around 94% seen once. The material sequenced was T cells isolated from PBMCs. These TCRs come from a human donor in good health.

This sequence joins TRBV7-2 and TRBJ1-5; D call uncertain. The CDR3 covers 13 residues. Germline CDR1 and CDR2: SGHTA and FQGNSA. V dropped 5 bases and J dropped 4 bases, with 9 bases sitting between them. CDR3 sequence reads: CASSQQRNQPQHF. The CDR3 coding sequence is TGTGCCAGCAGCCAACAGAGAAATCAGCCCCAGCATTTT. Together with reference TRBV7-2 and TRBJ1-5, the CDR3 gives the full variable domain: GAGVSQSPSNKVTEKGKDVELRCDPISGHTALYWYRQSLGQGLEFLIYFQGNSAPDKSGLPSDRFSAERTGGSVSTLTIQRTQQEDSAVYLCASSQQRNQPQHFGDGTRLSIL.

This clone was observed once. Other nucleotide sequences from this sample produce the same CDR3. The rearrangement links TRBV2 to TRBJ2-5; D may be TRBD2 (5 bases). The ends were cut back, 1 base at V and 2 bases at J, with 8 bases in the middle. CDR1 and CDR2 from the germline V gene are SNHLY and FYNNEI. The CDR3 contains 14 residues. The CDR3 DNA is TGTGCCAGCAGTGAAGGTACGGGGCAAGAGACCCAGTACTTC. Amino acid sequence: CASSEGTGQETQYF.

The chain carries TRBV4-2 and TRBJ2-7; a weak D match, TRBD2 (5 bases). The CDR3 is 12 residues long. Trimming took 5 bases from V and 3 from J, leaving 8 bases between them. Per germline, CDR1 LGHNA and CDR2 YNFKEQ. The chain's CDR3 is CASSTTNYEQYF. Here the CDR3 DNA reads TGTGCCAGCAGCACGACTAACTACGAGCAGTACTTC.

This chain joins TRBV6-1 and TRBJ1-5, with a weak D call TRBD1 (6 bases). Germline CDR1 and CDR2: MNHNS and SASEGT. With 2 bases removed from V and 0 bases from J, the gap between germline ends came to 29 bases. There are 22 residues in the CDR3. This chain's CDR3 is CASSEMGGVSRTGRYSNQPQHF. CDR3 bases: TGTGCCAGCAGTGAAATGGGGGGGGTTTCTAGAACAGGGCGCTATAGCAATCAGCCCCAGCATTTT.

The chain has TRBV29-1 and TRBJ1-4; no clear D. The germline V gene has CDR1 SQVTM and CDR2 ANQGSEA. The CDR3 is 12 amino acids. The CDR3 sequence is CATGRVNEKLFF. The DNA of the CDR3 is TGCGCGACTGGGAGAGTCAATGAAAAACTGTTTTTT.

CDR3 DNA sequence: TGTGCCAGCAGCCAAGGGGTCAATGAGCAGTTCTTC. It is translated as CASSQGVNEQFF. The chain combines TRBV7-6 with TRBJ2-1, with D possibly matching TRBD1 (5 bases). The CDR3 consists of 12 residues. Germline CDR1 is SGHVS and CDR2 is FNYEAQ. With 5 bases removed from V and 6 bases from J, the gap between germline ends came to 8 bases.

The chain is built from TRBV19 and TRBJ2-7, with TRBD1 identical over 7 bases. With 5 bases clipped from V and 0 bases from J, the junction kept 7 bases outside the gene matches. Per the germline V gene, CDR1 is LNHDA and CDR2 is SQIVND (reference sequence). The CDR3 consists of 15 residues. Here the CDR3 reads CASSPRTGSSYEQYF. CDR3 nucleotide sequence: TGTGCCAGTAGTCCTAGGACAGGTTCCTCCTACGAGCAGTACTTC.